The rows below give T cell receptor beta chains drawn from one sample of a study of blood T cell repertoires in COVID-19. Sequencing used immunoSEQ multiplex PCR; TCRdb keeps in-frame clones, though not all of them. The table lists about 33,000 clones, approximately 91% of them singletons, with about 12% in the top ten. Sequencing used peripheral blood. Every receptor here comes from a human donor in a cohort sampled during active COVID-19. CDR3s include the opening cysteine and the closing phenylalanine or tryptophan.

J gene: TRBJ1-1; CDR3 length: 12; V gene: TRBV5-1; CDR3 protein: CASSSGHAEAFF
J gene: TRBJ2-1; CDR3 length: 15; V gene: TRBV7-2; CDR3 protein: CASSLAGQLVAEQFF
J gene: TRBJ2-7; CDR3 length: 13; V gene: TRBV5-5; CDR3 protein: CASSLGESYEQYF
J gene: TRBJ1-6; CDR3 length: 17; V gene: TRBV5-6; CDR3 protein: CASSFYPATDYNSPLHF
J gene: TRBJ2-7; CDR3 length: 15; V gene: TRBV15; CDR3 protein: CATSRGLVGGYEQYF
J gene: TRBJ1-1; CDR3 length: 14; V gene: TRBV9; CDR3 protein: CASSAQGMNTEAFF
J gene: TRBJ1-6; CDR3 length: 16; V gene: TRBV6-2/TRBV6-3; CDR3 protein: CASSYGSGTRNSPLHF
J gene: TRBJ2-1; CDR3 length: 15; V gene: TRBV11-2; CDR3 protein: CASSLVKGQYNEQFF
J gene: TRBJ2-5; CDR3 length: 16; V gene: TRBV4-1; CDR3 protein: CASSQGPGGGGETQYF
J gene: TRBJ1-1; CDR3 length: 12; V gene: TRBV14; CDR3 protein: CASSQEAGKAFF
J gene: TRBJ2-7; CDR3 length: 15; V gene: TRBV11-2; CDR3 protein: CASRPVTGSPYEQYF
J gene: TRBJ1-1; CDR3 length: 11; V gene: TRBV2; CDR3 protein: CASSEQAEAFF
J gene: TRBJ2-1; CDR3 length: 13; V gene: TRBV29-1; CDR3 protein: CSVVRGLVSEQFF
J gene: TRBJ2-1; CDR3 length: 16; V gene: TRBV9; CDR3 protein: CASSVRPRSSYNEQFF
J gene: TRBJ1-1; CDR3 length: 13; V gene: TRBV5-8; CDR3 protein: CASSLKDTTEAFF
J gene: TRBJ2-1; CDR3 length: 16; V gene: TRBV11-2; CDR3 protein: CASSLRLAGINNEQFF
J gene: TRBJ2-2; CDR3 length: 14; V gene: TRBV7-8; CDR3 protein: CASRGLARTGELFF
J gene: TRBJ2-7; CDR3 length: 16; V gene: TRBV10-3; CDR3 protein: CAISEGGTSGFYEQYF
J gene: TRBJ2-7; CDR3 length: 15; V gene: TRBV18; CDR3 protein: CASSPAEGGGYEQYF
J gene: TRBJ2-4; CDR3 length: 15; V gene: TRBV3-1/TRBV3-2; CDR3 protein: CASSSGRGSGNIQYF
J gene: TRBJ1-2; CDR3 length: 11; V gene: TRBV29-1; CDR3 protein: CSVKEDYGYTF
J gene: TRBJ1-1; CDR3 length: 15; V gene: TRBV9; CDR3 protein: CASSPIGAMDTEAFF
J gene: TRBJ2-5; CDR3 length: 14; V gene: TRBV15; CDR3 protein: CATSRGQGLETQYF
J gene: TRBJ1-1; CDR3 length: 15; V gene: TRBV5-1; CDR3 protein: CASSLAPSRRTEAFF
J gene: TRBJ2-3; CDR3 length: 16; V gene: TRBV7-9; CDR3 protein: CASSLPLAGGTDTQYF
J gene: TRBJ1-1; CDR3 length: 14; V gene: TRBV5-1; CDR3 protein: CASSFQGGNTEAFF
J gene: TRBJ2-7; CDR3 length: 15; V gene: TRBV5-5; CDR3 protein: CASSLGLAGTYEQYF
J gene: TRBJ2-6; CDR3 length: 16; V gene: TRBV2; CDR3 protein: CASSEDGGSGANVLTF
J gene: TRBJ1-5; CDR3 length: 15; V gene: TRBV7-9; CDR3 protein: CASQSPGTANQPQHF
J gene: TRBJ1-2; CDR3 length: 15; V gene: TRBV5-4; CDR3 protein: CASSRDRGQGYGYTF
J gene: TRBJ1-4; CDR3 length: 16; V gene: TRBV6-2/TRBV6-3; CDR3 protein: CASSPGRGPNNEKLFF
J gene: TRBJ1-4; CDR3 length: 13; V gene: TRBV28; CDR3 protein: CASSSRGAEKLFF
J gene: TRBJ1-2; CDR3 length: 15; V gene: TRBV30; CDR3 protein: CAWRIPRGGVRGYTF
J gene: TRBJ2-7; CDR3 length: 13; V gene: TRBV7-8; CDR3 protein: CASSLAGVPEQYF
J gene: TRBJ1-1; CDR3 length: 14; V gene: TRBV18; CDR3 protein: CASSMQGPNTEAFF
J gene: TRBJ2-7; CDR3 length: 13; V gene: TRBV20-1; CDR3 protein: CSASGDSHYEQYF
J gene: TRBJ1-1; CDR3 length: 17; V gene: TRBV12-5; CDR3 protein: CASGLVLIQGMNTEAFF
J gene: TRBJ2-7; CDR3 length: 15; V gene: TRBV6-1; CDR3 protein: CASSETGGGSYEQYF
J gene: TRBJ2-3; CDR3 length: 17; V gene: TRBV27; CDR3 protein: CASSLSPGPAGSDTQYF
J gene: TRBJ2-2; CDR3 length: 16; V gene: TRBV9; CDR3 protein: CASSVGSGRYSGELFF
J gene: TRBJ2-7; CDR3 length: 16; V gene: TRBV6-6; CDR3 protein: CASSYGTSDYSYEQYF
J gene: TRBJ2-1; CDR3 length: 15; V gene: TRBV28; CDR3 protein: CASSSAGGPHNEQFF
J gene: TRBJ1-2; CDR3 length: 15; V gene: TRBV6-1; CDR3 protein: CASSEPYRAHYGYTF
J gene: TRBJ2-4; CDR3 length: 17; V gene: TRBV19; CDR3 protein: CASSISTSGAAKNIQYF
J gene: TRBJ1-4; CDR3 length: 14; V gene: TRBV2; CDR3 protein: CASRQVSTNEKLFF
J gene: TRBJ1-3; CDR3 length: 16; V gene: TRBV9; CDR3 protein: CASSGPQGASGNTIYF
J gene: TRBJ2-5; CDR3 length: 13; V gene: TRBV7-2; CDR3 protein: CASSLQGRETQYF
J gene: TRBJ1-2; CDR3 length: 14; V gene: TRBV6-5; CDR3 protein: CASKEGTAFYGYTF
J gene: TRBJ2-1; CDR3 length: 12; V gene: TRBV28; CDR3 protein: CASSLLYNEQFF
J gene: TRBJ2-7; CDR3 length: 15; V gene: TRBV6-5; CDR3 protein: CASTLRLSSSYEQYF
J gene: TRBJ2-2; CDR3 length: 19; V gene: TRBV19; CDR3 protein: CASSIDGETPFANTGELFF
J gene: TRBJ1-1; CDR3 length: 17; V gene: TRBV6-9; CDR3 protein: CASSYSGQGGVDTEAFF